A single sample is the source of the 5 T cell receptor beta chains below, sequenced in a study of regulatory T cells in long-lasting Graves disease. Construction of TCR beta libraries relied on iRepertoire HTBI primers and on Arm-PCR targeting CDR3 regions. Using its own MiXCR run on the multiplex PCR reads, TCRdb lists one record per CDR3 protein. Altogether some 500,000 distinct CDR3 sequences are present, roughly 12% being singletons, with the ten largest covering more than 8.5%. Noted time point: newly diagnosed GD, antithyroid drugs for less than 3 months. There was RNA extracted from PBMCs, and the TCR library was made from it. Another study also made use of these data, one on T cells in Graves' hyperthyroidism and ophthalmopathy.

The source material was peripheral blood mononuclear cells (PBMCs), sampled at new diagnosis, from a patient treated with antithyroid drugs. All receptors derive from a man aged 25 to 45 with Graves disease.

This clonotype was picked up many times. This chain joins TRBV19 and TRBJ1-5, with 7 bases fitting TRBD1. There are 17 residues in the CDR3. The V gene end was trimmed by 4 bases and the J gene end by 0 bases; junction bases not matched to a gene: 9. Germline CDR1 reads LNHDA; CDR2 reads SQIVND (reference sequence). CDR3 sequence (DNA): TGTGCCAGTAGTAAGGGACAGCTGGCTTATAGCAATCAGCCCCAGCATTTT. Amino acids: CASSKGQLAYSNQPQHF.

This clonotype has ten or more counts. V gene TRBV27 combines with J gene TRBJ2-1; 7 bases match TRBD2. The V and J ends lost 5 bases and 7 bases, in that order; junction bases with no gene match: 8. There are 14 residues in the CDR3. Germline V lookup: CDR1 MNHEY, CDR2 SMNVEV (reference sequence). The CDR3 bases are TGTGCCAGCAGTCCAAGCGGGGCCCCGAATGAGCAGTTCTTC. As protein: CASSPSGAPNEQFF.

This clonotype was found many times. CDR3 DNA: TGTGCCAGCAGCTCGATCGACAGGGACCGTAATGAAAAACTGTTTTTT. It translates to CASSSIDRDRNEKLFF. The rearrangement links TRBV7-2 to TRBJ1-4, with TRBD1 identical over 7 bases. The CDR3 is 16 residues long. Germline CDR1 is SGHTA and CDR2 is FQGNSA. Trimming took 4 bases from V and 4 from J; bases not matched to a gene: 9.

This clonotype was seen a handful of times. Possible read error: a much larger clone is one base away. The J gene is TRBJ2-2, the V gene TRBV2; D is uncertain. V lost 8 bases, J lost 6 bases, and 7 bases lay in between. This CDR3 is built from 11 residues. CDR1 and CDR2 from the germline V gene are SNHLY and FYNNEI. The CDR3 reads CASRTPGELFF. The CDR3 nucleotides are TGTGCCAGCCGGACCCCCGGGGAGCTGTTTTTT.

This clonotype was counted many times. The rearrangement links TRBV5-1 to TRBJ1-1; D remains unclear. The CDR3 is made up of 15 amino acids. V lost 6 bases and J 3 bases, leaving 18 bases between the germline ends. Germline CDR1 SGHRS, CDR2 YFSETQ. CDR3 DNA: TGCGCCAGCACCGACGGCCGGGGTTGGTACACTGAAGCTTTCTTT. Protein sequence: CASTDGRGWYTEAFF.